According to its frequency, the clone carrying this T cell receptor (beta chain) is medium-sized. Its matching antigen is unknown. TCRdb reprocessed the 5' RACE reads and keeps a single row for each CDR3 protein, giving no DNA. Its table records about 5,000 distinct CDR3 sequences. The data are from a study of T cells expressing NK-cell markers. Background on the study: Each TCR beta repertoire originated in sorted T cells that were CD3+CD56+NKG2C+, CD3+CD56+NKG2C- or CD3+CD56-NKG2C+. Within the sequenced cohort of eight donors, seven exhibited HCMV seropositivity and one was seronegative. Study conclusions and caveats: Evidence did not settle whether expanded NKG2C+ T cell clones targeted HCMV. In roughly 6 donors, dominant CD3+CD56+NKG2C+ clones formed about 1.0-7.0% of CD8+ cells.

Looked up from germline, CDR1 is DFQATT and CDR2 is SNEGSKA (reference sequence). The CDR3 sequence is 14 residues long. The sequencing sample was made of blood T cells: a sorted CD56 or NKG2C T cell subset, CD4+ or CD8+ T cells, or bulk PBMC T cells (not recorded which). This receptor was identified in a man younger than 30 in good health. The J gene is TRBJ2-1, the V gene TRBV20-1; TCRdb picks TRBD2, but there is no DNA to check that call. CDR3 protein: CSAREISGSEGQFF.